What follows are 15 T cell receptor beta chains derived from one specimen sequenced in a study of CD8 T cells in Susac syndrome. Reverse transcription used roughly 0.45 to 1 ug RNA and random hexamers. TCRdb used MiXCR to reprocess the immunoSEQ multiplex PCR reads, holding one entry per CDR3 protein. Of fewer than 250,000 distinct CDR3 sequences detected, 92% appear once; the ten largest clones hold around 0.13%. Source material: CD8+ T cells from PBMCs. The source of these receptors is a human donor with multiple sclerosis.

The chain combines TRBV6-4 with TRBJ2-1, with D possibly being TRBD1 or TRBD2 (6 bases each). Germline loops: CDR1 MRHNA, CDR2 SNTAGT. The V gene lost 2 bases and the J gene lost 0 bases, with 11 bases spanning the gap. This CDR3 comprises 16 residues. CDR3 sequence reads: CASSDGGQSSYNEQFF. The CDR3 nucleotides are TGTGCCAGCAGTGACGGGGGGCAGAGCTCCTACAATGAGCAGTTCTTC.

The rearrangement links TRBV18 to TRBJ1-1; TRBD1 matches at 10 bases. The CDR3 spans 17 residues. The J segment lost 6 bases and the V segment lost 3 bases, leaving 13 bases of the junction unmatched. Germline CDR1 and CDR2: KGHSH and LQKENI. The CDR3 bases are TGTGCCAGCTCACCTATGACAGGGGGCGCCCCGGACGCTGAAGCTTTCTTT. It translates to CASSPMTGGAPDAEAFF.

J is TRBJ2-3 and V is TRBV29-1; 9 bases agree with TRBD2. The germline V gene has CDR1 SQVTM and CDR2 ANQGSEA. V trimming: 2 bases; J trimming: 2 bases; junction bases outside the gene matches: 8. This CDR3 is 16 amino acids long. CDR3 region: CSVEPVAGVFTDTQYF. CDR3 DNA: TGCAGCGTTGAACCAGTAGCGGGGGTGTTCACAGATACGCAGTATTTT.

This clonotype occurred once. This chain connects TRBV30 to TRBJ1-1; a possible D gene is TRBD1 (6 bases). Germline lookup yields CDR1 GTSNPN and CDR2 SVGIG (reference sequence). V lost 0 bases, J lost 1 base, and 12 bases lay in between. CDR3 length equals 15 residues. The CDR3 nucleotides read TGTGCCTGGAGTGTATTAGGCAGGGGGAACACTGAAGCTTTCTTT. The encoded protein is CAWSVLGRGNTEAFF.

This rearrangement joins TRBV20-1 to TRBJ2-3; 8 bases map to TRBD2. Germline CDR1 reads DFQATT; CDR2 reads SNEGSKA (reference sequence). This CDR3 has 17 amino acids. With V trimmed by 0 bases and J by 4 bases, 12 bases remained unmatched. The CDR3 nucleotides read TGCAGTGCTAGAGAGGGCACTAGCGGCTATGTCGCAGATACGCAGTATTTT. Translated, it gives CSAREGTSGYVADTQYF.

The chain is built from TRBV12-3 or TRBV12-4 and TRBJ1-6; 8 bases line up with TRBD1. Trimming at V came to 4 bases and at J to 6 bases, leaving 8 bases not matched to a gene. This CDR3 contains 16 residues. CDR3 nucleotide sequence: TGTGCCAGCAGTTCTTCCTTGGACAGGGCTAATTCACCCCTCCACTTT. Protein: CASSSSLDRANSPLHF.

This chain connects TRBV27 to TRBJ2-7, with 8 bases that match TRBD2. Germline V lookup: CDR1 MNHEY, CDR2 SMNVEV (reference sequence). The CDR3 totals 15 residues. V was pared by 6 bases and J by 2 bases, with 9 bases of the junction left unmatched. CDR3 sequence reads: CASRIGLAATYEQYF. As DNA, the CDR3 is TGTGCCAGCAGAATAGGACTAGCAGCGACCTACGAGCAGTACTTC.

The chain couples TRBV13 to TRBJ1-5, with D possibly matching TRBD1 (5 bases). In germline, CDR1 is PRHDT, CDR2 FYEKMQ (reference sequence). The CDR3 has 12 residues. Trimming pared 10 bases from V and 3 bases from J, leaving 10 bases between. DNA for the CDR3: TGTGCCACAGGGACGATCAATCAGCCCCAGCATTTT. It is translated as CATGTINQPQHF. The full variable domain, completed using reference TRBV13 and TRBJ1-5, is AAGVIQSPRHLIKEKRETATLKCYPIPRHDTVYWYQQGPGQDPQFLISFYEKMQSDKGSIPDRFSAQQFSDYHSELNMSSLELGDSALYFCATGTINQPQHFGDGTRLSIL.

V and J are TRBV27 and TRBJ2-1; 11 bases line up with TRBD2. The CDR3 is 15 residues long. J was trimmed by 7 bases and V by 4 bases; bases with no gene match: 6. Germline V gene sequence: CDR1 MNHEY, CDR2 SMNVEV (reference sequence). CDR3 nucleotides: TGTGCCAGCAGTTGGACTAGCGGGTATGGTAATGAGCAGTTCTTC. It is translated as CASSWTSGYGNEQFF.

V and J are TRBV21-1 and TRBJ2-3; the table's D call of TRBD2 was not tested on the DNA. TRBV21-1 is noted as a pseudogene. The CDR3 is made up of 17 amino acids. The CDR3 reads CASSTRTSSDPQITQYF. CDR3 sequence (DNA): TGTGCCAGCAGCACCCGGACTTCCTCCGACCCACAAATTACGCAGTATTTT.

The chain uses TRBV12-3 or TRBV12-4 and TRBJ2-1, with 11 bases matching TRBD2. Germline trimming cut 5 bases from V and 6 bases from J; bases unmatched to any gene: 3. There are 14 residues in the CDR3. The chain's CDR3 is CASSTGLAGNEQFF. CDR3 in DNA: TGTGCCAGCAGTACAGGACTAGCGGGCAATGAGCAGTTCTTC.

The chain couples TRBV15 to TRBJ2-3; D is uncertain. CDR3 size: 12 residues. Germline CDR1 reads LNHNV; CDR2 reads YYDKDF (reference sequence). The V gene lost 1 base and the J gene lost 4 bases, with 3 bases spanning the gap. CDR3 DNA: TGTGCCACCAGCAGAGGGGCAGATACGCAGTATTTT. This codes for CATSRGADTQYF.

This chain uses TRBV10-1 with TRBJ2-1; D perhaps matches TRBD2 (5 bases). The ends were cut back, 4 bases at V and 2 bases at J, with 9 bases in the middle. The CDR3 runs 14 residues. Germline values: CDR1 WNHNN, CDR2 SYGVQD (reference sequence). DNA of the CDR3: TGCGCCAGCAGTGGCCCGGGGACCTACAATGAGCAGTTCTTC. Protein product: CASSGPGTYNEQFF.

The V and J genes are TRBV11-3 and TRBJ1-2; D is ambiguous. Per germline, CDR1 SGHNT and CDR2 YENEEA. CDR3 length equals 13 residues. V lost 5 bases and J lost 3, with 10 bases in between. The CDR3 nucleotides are TGTGCCAGCAGCCCGGTCAGAGACTATGGCTACACCTTC. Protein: CASSPVRDYGYTF.

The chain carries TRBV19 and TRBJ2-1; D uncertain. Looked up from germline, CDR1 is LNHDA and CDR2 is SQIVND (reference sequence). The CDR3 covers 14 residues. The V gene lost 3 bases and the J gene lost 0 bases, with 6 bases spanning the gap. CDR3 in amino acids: CASSIYSSYNEQFF. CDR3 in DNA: TGTGCCAGTAGTATTTATAGCTCCTACAATGAGCAGTTCTTC.